The 26 T cell receptor beta chains given below trace back to one sample, sequenced in a study of T-cell reconstitution after alpha-beta-depleted transplantation in children. Unique molecular identifiers were incorporated when the TCRbeta library was constructed. TCRdb re-called the PCR reads through MiXCR, storing one row per CDR3 protein. The sample includes around 96,000 distinct CDR3 sequences, 9% to 15% of them seen just once. The source material was PBMCs from the stem cell graft donor, sampled from the stem cell graft. Source of these receptors: a human donor who donated a stem cell graft to a child with inherited bone marrow failure.

This clonotype was counted at least ten times. The chain couples TRBV29-1 to TRBJ1-1; maybe TRBD1 (5 bases). The CDR3 totals 15 residues. Germline V gives CDR1 SQVTM, CDR2 ANQGSEA. V lost 4 bases, J lost 0 bases, and 15 bases lay in between. This CDR3 reads CSVAGGWGMNTEAFF. The CDR3 DNA reads TGCAGCGTTGCGGGGGGGTGGGGGATGAACACTGAAGCTTTCTTT.

The rearrangement uses TRBV7-9 and TRBJ2-7; no clear D gene. The CDR3 is 12 amino acids. Germline CDR1 is SEHNR and CDR2 is FQNEAQ (reference sequence). Between the trimmed V and J ends, which lost 5 bases and 6 bases, there was a span of 11 bases. CDR3 residues: CASSPTLGEQYF. The CDR3 bases are TGTGCCAGCAGCCCAACTCTGGGCGAGCAGTACTTC.

Ten or more counts support this clonotype. This chain joins TRBV5-1 and TRBJ1-2, with D possibly being TRBD1 (5 bases). The germline CDR1 and CDR2 sequences are SGHRS and YFSETQ. Trimming stripped 0 bases from V and 4 bases from J, with 10 bases between. This CDR3 spans 14 amino acids. CDR3 coding DNA: TGCGCCAGCAGCTTGGAGGGGATTCGCTATGGCTACACCTTC. Protein sequence: CASSLEGIRYGYTF.

This clonotype has ten or more counts. In nucleotides, the CDR3 is TGTGCCAGCAGTTTGGGCAGGGGGGTCACAGATACGCAGTATTTT. The encoded protein is CASSLGRGVTDTQYF. This chain connects TRBV27 to TRBJ2-3; possible D gene TRBD1, 7 bases. Trimming pared 3 bases from V and 2 bases from J, leaving 12 bases between. In germline, CDR1 is MNHEY, CDR2 SMNVEV (reference sequence). CDR3 length: 15 amino acids.

This clonotype came up many times. The rearrangement uses TRBV27 and TRBJ1-4; the D is unclear. The germline V and J ends were trimmed by 3 bases and 10 bases, with 9 bases remaining between them. Germline CDR1 is MNHEY and CDR2 is SMNVEV (reference sequence). The CDR3 consists of 12 residues. The CDR3 sequence: CASSFREGKLFF. The CDR3 nucleotides read TGTGCCAGCAGTTTCCGCGAGGGAAAACTGTTTTTT.

Ten or more counts support this clonotype. This chain links TRBV5-5 with TRBJ2-3, with D unclear. From germline, CDR1 is SGHKS and CDR2 YYEKEE (reference sequence). Trimming cost V 1 base and J 0 bases, with 3 bases left between them. The CDR3 length is 13 residues. The CDR3 DNA follows: TGTGCCAGCAGCTTGTTCAGCACAGATACGCAGTATTTT. Translation: CASSLFSTDTQYF.

The chain links TRBV13 to TRBJ1-1; weak D call: TRBD1 (6 bases). V was pared by 0 bases and J by 6 bases, with 8 bases between. Germline assignment: CDR1 PRHDT and CDR2 FYEKMQ (reference sequence). CDR3 length: 13 amino acids. The CDR3, as DNA: TGTGCCAGCAGCTTAGGCCAGGGGTCTGAAGCTTTCTTT. Translating it yields CASSLGQGSEAFF.

This clonotype was detected a few times. The chain uses TRBV19 and TRBJ2-7, with D possibly being TRBD2 (5 bases). The germline V gene has CDR1 LNHDA and CDR2 SQIVND (reference sequence). The V end lost 4 bases, the J end lost 3 bases, and 13 bases lay between the germline ends. The CDR3 is 14 amino acids. CDR3 residues: CASSTRGGSYEQYF. The CDR3 coding sequence is TGTGCCAGTAGTACCCGAGGTGGGAGCTACGAGCAGTACTTC.

This clonotype showed up many times. The genes are TRBV6-4 and TRBJ2-1; 9 bases match TRBD1. Trimming at V came to 6 bases and at J to 2 bases, leaving 5 bases not matched to a gene. The CDR3 totals 15 residues. Germline V CDR1 and CDR2: MRHNA, SNTAGT. The DNA for the CDR3 is TGTGCCAGCAGGAGGGACAGGGATCCCTACAATGAGCAGTTCTTC. Its protein product is CASRRDRDPYNEQFF.

In this sample, this clonotype turned up many times. The V call is TRBV27, the J call TRBJ1-2; TRBD1 agrees at 7 bases. The junction had 7 bases not matched to a gene; V was cut back by 2 bases and J by 7 bases. The CDR3 has 14 amino acids. Germline lookup yields CDR1 MNHEY and CDR2 SMNVEV (reference sequence). CDR3 DNA sequence: TGTGCCAGCAGTTTAGCGACAGGGACGGCTGGCTACACCTTC. Translating it yields CASSLATGTAGYTF.

The chain carries TRBV29-1 and TRBJ1-5; D is unresolved. Germline CDR1 is SQVTM and CDR2 is ANQGSEA. V lost 4 bases to trimming and J lost 5 bases, with 3 bases between them. This CDR3 contains 10 residues. The CDR3 spells CSVGDQPQHF. DNA of the CDR3: TGCAGCGTTGGGGATCAGCCCCAGCATTTT. Based on the CDR3 plus reference TRBV29-1 and TRBJ1-5, the full variable domain is SAVISQKPSRDICQRGTSLTIQCQVDSQVTMMFWYRQQPGQSLTLIATANQGSEATYESGFVIDKFPISRPNLTFSTLTVSNMSPEDSSIYLCSVGDQPQHFGDGTRLSIL.

This clonotype was observed at least ten times. The chain is built from TRBV7-9 and TRBJ2-1, with 7 positions matching TRBD2. Per germline, CDR1 SEHNR and CDR2 FQNEAQ (reference sequence). This CDR3 is 11 amino acids long. V lost 8 bases to trimming and J lost 12 bases; unmatched junction nucleotides: 7. The CDR3 sequence: CASERDVGQFF. The CDR3 DNA reads as TGTGCCAGCGAGCGGGACGTCGGGCAGTTCTTC.

This clonotype was found many times. CDR3: CSVDGGWGEKLFF. The CDR3 nucleotides read TGCAGCGTTGACGGGGGATGGGGTGAAAAACTGTTTTTT. This chain joins TRBV29-1 and TRBJ1-4; tentative D call: TRBD1 (5 bases). The CDR3 extends over 13 amino acids. Looked up from germline, CDR1 is SQVTM and CDR2 is ANQGSEA. Trimming left V 3 bases short and J 7 bases short, with 12 bases between.

This clonotype was observed at least ten times. CDR3 residues: CASSHPGGLEYGYTF. CDR3 nucleotide sequence: TGTGCCAGCAGCCATCCCGGAGGTCTCGAATACGGCTACACCTTC. The chain couples TRBV5-5 to TRBJ1-2; no reliable D call. The CDR3 sequence is 15 residues long. V gave up 4 bases and J gave up 8 bases, with 21 bases separating them. Germline loops: CDR1 SGHKS, CDR2 YYEKEE (reference sequence).

This clonotype is a singleton in its sample. The chain employs TRBV19 and TRBJ2-2, with no clear D. The V gene's germline CDR1 is LNHDA and CDR2 SQIVND (reference sequence). V was cut by 3 bases and J by 8 bases, with 16 bases left in between. The CDR3 is 15 amino acids. This CDR3 is CASSIDAVESGELFF. CDR3 coding DNA: TGTGCCAGTAGTATTGACGCGGTGGAGTCAGGGGAGCTGTTTTTT.

Many counts were recorded for this clonotype. CDR3 sequence (DNA): TGTGCCAGCAGCTTCGGAGGGCGTTATGGCTACACCTTC. Amino acid sequence: CASSFGGRYGYTF. The chain joins TRBV5-6 to TRBJ1-2; D ambiguous. The germline CDR1 and CDR2 sequences are SGHDT and YYEEEE. V was shortened by 2 bases and J by 5 bases, with 10 bases between the two germline ends. CDR3 length: 13 amino acids.

At least ten counts were recorded for this clonotype. This chain links TRBV5-1 with TRBJ2-5, with 7 bases fitting TRBD1. Per the germline V gene, CDR1 is SGHRS and CDR2 is YFSETQ. This CDR3 comprises 14 residues. The V segment lost 1 base and the J segment 9 bases; nucleotides outside the gene matches: 9. Here the CDR3 DNA reads TGCGCCAGCAGCTTGCGAGGGACAGATTGGGCCCAGTACTTC. Protein product: CASSLRGTDWAQYF.

A few counts support this clonotype. The gene calls are TRBV2 and TRBJ2-1; 11 bases fit TRBD2. This CDR3 is built from 16 residues. The germline CDR1 and CDR2 sequences are SNHLY and FYNNEI. The V segment lost 5 bases and the J segment 3 bases; nucleotides outside the gene matches: 6. DNA of the CDR3: TGTGCCAGCAGTTCTGCTAGCGGGGGGTACTACAATGAGCAGTTCTTC. This sequence encodes CASSSASGGYYNEQFF.

At least ten counts were recorded for this clonotype. The genes are TRBV20-1 and TRBJ2-7; unclear D gene. This CDR3 has 12 amino acids. Trimming removed 3 bases at V and 3 bases at J, with 9 bases between. In germline, CDR1 is DFQATT, CDR2 SNEGSKA (reference sequence). As DNA, the CDR3 is TGCAGTGCTAGTTTCGGGTACTACGAGCAGTACTTC. The encoded protein is CSASFGYYEQYF.

The chain uses TRBV20-1 and TRBJ2-6, with D perhaps TRBD1 (6 bases). The CDR3 runs 17 residues. Germline CDR1 and CDR2: DFQATT and SNEGSKA (reference sequence). The CDR3 DNA reads as TGCAGCTCCTGGGGGCTTAGCCAAGGCTCTGGGGCCAACGTCCTGACTTTC. Translation: CSSWGLSQGSGANVLTF.

The table lists this clonotype with a few counts. The gene calls are TRBV6-5 and TRBJ2-3; maybe TRBD2 (6 bases). The CDR3 totals 14 residues. V lost 6 bases and J lost 4, with 14 bases in between. Looked up from germline, CDR1 is MNHEY and CDR2 is SVGAGI. Here the CDR3 DNA reads TGTGCCAGCAGACCCCTAGCGTTCGCAGATACGCAGTATTTT. This encodes CASRPLAFADTQYF.

This clonotype was detected a few times. The CDR3 ends on some other residue instead of the conserved phenylalanine or tryptophan, so this is likely a read error. Because the CDR3's place on the DNA is in doubt, the DNA is left out and the CDR3 is given as listed by TCRdb. This chain joins TRBV7-2 and TRBJ2-5; the table's D call of TRBD1 was not tested on the DNA. Inclusive of both ends, the CDR3 amounts to 13 amino acids. From germline, CDR1 is SGHTA and CDR2 FQGNSA. The CDR3 protein is CASSLASGVSTVS.

This clonotype was counted only a few times. The chain joins TRBV7-2 to TRBJ1-4; D gene uncertain. V lost 3 bases and J 0 bases, leaving 5 bases between the germline ends. The CDR3 has 14 amino acids. Germline-derived CDR1 and CDR2 are SGHTA and FQGNSA. The CDR3 is CASSFLPTNEKLFF. The CDR3 DNA follows: TGTGCCAGCAGCTTTCTTCCAACTAATGAAAAACTGTTTTTT.

This clonotype was seen many times. The rearrangement uses TRBV12-3 or TRBV12-4 and TRBJ2-2; D is unresolved. V lost 3 bases and J lost 9, with 14 bases in between. This CDR3 has 14 amino acids. CDR3 sequence reads: CASSLLLRPRELFF. The DNA of the CDR3 is TGTGCCAGCAGTTTGCTACTGCGACCGAGGGAGCTGTTTTTT.

In this sample, this clonotype turned up a few times. The chain employs TRBV10-3 and TRBJ1-2, with D possibly TRBD1 on 6 matching bases. The V end lost 7 bases, the J end lost 6 bases, and 9 bases lay between the germline ends. The CDR3 runs to 11 residues. Germline V gene lookup returns CDR1 ENHRY and CDR2 SYGVKD. The CDR3 spells CAITAGDGYTF. The CDR3 nucleotides read TGTGCCATCACGGCAGGGGATGGCTACACCTTC.

This clonotype occurred a few times. The chain couples TRBV7-8 to TRBJ2-5; no definite D call. V lost 4 bases, J lost 0 bases, and 9 bases lay in between. Germline-derived CDR1 and CDR2 are SGHVS and FQNEAQ. The CDR3 has 14 residues. DNA for the CDR3: TGTGCCAGCAGCTCCGGGTCCTACCAAGAGACCCAGTACTTC. This codes for CASSSGSYQETQYF.